This TCR beta chain was documented in a study of blood T cell repertoires in COVID-19. Study-level background: The United States, Italy and Spain were the sources of the acute and convalescent COVID-19 samples. From T cells, B-cell-depleted T cells, or PBMCs came the material, which was cDNA or gDNA.

How the authors handled the data: For nucleated cells, counts were estimated from reference gene primer amplification. The data were produced by immunoSEQ multiplex PCR, yet TCRdb's version contains in-frame clones alone and is incomplete. That table gives V, J and clone size, and the DNA gave D and trimming. The data contain about 46,000 clones, around 83% of them singletons. Germline values: CDR1 SGHTA, CDR2 FQGNSA. This CDR3 contains 13 residues. V was cut by 5 bases and J by 5 bases, with 12 bases left in between. The chain carries TRBV7-2 and TRBJ2-5, with D uncertain. This receptor was obtained from a man aged 80 or over with active COVID-19. Sequenced sample: peripheral blood. CDR3 coding DNA: TGTGCCAGCAGCCGTGCTCGACTGGAGACCCAGTACTTC. This sequence encodes CASSRARLETQYF.